These T cell receptor beta chains were read from a single sample in a study of T-cell reconstitution after alpha-beta-depleted transplantation in children. Each CDR3 protein is one row after TCRdb ran MiXCR on the PCR reads. The repertoire holds hundreds of thousands of distinct CDR3 sequences, with about 15% as singletons. The sequencing used PBMCs from the stem cell graft donor, collected from the stem cell graft. The receptors were gathered from a human donor who donated a stem cell graft to a child with acute myeloid leukemia. CDR3s include the opening cysteine and the closing phenylalanine or tryptophan. The order of the fields is V gene, CDR3 length, J gene, clone size, CDR3 protein. Clone size appears in some rows only: once, few, many, or a class for an expanded clone.

TRBV7-9,13,TRBJ2-1,.,CASSLLGEGEQFF
TRBV7-2,15,TRBJ1-6,.,CASSLAGAHNSPLHF
TRBV5-1,15,TRBJ2-5,.,CASSLAGEYQETQYF
TRBV12-3/TRBV12-4,17,TRBJ2-1,.,CASSTPPGQTRNNEQFF
TRBV20-1,14,TRBJ2-3,many,CSANSGGIGDTQYF
TRBV7-2,15,TRBJ1-3,many,CASSLQTGSGNTIYF
TRBV11-2,16,TRBJ1-5,once,CASSSGQGARNQPQHF
TRBV29-1,15,TRBJ1-2,many,CSVTSVTQRSYGYTF
TRBV6-1,14,TRBJ1-4,.,CASSEERGNEKLFF
TRBV5-6,15,TRBJ2-5,many,CASSLVTGRGETQYF
TRBV7-9,15,TRBJ2-7,.,CASSLPGARIYEQYF
TRBV5-5,15,TRBJ2-1,many,CASRGRGRTHNEQFF
TRBV6-4,14,TRBJ2-3,.,CASSDRDRTDTQYF
TRBV12-3/TRBV12-4,12,TRBJ2-1,.,CASRPGANEQFF
TRBV12-3/TRBV12-4,15,TRBJ2-3,.,CASTKRTDSTDTQYF
TRBV29-1,13,TRBJ1-1,many,CSVEDGLGTEAFF
TRBV7-9,13,TRBJ1-5,few,CASSWDGSQPQHF
TRBV29-1,13,TRBJ2-2,many,CSGGGQNTGELFF
TRBV28,14,TRBJ2-3,.,CASTLAGGTDTQYF
TRBV20-1,13,TRBJ2-2,many,CSAHNRNTGELFF
TRBV7-7,13,TRBJ2-7,.,CASSLDRDYELYF
TRBV7-2,13,TRBJ2-5,few,CASSRSTEETQYF
TRBV6-5,15,TRBJ1-1,.,CASSLQGAVHTEAFF
TRBV15,12,TRBJ1-1,.,CATRAGGVGAFF
TRBV5-5,15,TRBJ1-2,.,CASSLIGTGTRRYTF
TRBV6-2/TRBV6-3,17,TRBJ2-2,.,CASSYPRDLPNTGELFF
TRBV29-1,13,TRBJ2-5,.,CSALGQSQETQYF
TRBV4-3,14,TRBJ1-3,many,CASSQTGPGNTIYF
TRBV20-1,15,TRBJ1-5,many,CSARDRGQAQRPQHF
TRBV28,19,TRBJ2-3,.,CASSRPSGGENPSTDTQYF
TRBV28,15,TRBJ1-6,.,CASTNQGRERSPLHF
TRBV27,12,TRBJ2-1,.,CASMTDDNEQFF
TRBV7-2,13,TRBJ2-7,.,CASSSQDGRKQYF
TRBV9,15,TRBJ1-2,few,CASSAGTGQRAGYTF
TRBV5-1,15,TRBJ1-6,few,CASSRDRANNSPLHF
TRBV19,14,TRBJ1-6,.,CASSGPRGNSPLHF
TRBV4-3,16,TRBJ1-1,few,CASSQALGQGIPEAFF
TRBV10-1,11,TRBJ2-1,.,CASSARREQFF
TRBV21-1,19,TRBJ2-3,few,CASSKNGRARLGAADTQYF
TRBV20-1,14,TRBJ2-1,.,CSAPLAGGRNEQFF
TRBV7-2,15,TRBJ1-6,.,CASSEGTGRGSPLHF
TRBV7-2,16,TRBJ2-3,.,CASSPRASGATDTQYF
TRBV20-1,16,TRBJ2-5,many,CSARELGVLYQETQYF